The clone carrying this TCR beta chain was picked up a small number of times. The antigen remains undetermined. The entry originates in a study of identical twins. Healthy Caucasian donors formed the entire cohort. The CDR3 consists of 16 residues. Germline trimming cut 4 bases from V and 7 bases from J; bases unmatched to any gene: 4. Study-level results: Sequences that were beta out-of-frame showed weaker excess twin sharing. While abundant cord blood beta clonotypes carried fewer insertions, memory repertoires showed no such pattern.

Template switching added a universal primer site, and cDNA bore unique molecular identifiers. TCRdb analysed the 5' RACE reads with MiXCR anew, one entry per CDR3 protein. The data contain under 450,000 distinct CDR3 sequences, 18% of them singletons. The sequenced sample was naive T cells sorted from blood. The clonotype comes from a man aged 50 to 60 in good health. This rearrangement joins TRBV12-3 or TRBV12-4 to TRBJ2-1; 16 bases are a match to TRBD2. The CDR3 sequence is CASSSGTSGGANEQFF. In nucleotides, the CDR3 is TGTGCCAGCAGTTCAGGGACTAGCGGGGGGGCGAATGAGCAGTTCTTC.